Each of the 28 T cell receptor beta chains below was sequenced from the same sample in a study of early T cells in non-severe SARS-CoV-2 infection (dated by TCRdb to 2020 to 2022). Receptor libraries were prepared by 5' RACE. The instrument was a NextSeq 500. In-frame beta chains were kept once TCRdb had trimmed the public reads at Q25 with fastp and called clones with MiXCR. Entries that share a CDR3 protein sequence are merged under the most common genes and DNA. The sample table shows about 35,000 distinct CDR3 sequences, and 5.5% to 8% are seen once. The ten largest account for approximately 4% of the sample. Material for sequencing was whole blood. All receptors derive from an adult who was a healthcare worker with PCR-confirmed SARS-CoV-2 infection or an uninfected control (not recorded which).

The chain has TRBV11-2 and TRBJ2-7; D uncertain. CDR3 length: 11 amino acids. Trimming removed 5 bases at V and 3 bases at J, with 5 bases between. CDR1 is SGHAT, CDR2 FQNNGV, per germline. Written as DNA, the CDR3 is TGTGCCAGCAGCGCCATCTACGAGCAGTACTTC. It encodes CASSAIYEQYF.

The CDR3 DNA reads TGCAGTGCTAGAGTTGGCTCGGTGAGCGAGCAGTACTTC. It encodes CSARVGSVSEQYF. This rearrangement joins TRBV20-1 to TRBJ2-7, with D unclear. The CDR3 totals 13 residues. Trimming left V 1 base short and J 6 bases short, with 13 bases between. Germline V CDR1 and CDR2: DFQATT, SNEGSKA (reference sequence).

On this clonotype itself: It may be a read error: a sequence one base away is much more abundant. The chain combines TRBV29-1 with TRBJ1-2; D ambiguous. The CDR3 extends over 11 amino acids. Germline V lookup: CDR1 SQVTM, CDR2 ANQGSEA. The germline V and J ends were trimmed by 5 bases and 8 bases, with 12 bases remaining between them. The CDR3 region has the DNA TGCAGCGTTCAAGGTCCTTCGGGCTACACCTTC. It codes for CSVQGPSGYTF.

This clonotype was observed at least ten times. This chain joins TRBV20-1 and TRBJ2-2, with 13 bases matching TRBD2. The trim removed 2 bases at V and 5 bases at J, leaving 5 bases unmatched. Per the germline V gene, CDR1 is DFQATT and CDR2 is SNEGSKA (reference sequence). The CDR3 extends over 16 amino acids. The CDR3 nucleotides read TGCAGTGCTAGATATACTAGCGGGAGGGCTACCGGGGAGCTGTTTTTT. This translates into CSARYTSGRATGELFF.

Ten or more counts support this clonotype. The chain couples TRBV29-1 to TRBJ1-2; weak D call: TRBD1 (6 bases). The CDR3 length is 13 residues. Germline V lookup: CDR1 SQVTM, CDR2 ANQGSEA. V lost 4 bases and J lost 8, with 17 bases in between. The DNA for the CDR3 is TGCAGCGTTGGAGAGACAGGCCCGGAAGGCTACACCTTC. This encodes CSVGETGPEGYTF.

This clonotype has a handful of counts. This chain joins TRBV20-1 and TRBJ2-3; D may be TRBD1 (6 bases). Germline CDR1 DFQATT, CDR2 SNEGSKA (reference sequence). The V gene lost 1 base and the J gene lost 0 bases, with 8 bases spanning the gap. The CDR3 sequence is 14 residues long. The CDR3 spells CSARAGVSTDTQYF. The CDR3 coding sequence is TGCAGTGCTAGAGCAGGGGTTAGCACAGATACGCAGTATTTT.

The chain has TRBV12-3 or TRBV12-4 and TRBJ1-5; tentative D call: TRBD1 (5 bases). With 4 bases removed from V and 4 bases from J, the gap between germline ends came to 11 bases. This CDR3 has 14 amino acids. The DNA for the CDR3 is TGTGCCAGCAGTTCGGGACCCAGGAATCAGCCCCAGCATTTT. Translating gives CASSSGPRNQPQHF.

This clonotype was recorded many times. At one end, the junction sequence differs from germline, possibly due to a read error. The genes are TRBV28 and TRBJ2-2, with 7 bases that match TRBD2. This CDR3 is 13 amino acids long. CDR1 and CDR2 (germline): MDHEN, SYDVKM. The CDR3 DNA reads TGTGCCAGCAGTTCCGGGGGGACCGGGGAGCTTTTTTTT. It codes for CASSSGGTGELFF.

This clonotype was observed many times. This sequence joins TRBV12-3 or TRBV12-4 and TRBJ2-1, with D perhaps being TRBD1 or TRBD2 (5 bases each). With 5 bases removed from V and 4 bases from J, the gap between germline ends came to 12 bases. The CDR3 is 14 amino acids. The CDR3 is CASSPRDGYNEQFF. The CDR3 nucleotides read TGTGCCAGCAGTCCCCGGGACGGATACAATGAGCAGTTCTTC.

This clonotype was recorded many times. CDR3 protein: CASSSQVWFEAFF. The CDR3 DNA is TGTGCCAGCAGCTCACAGGTTTGGTTTGAGGCTTTCTTT. The chain has TRBV3-1 and TRBJ1-1; a possible D gene is TRBD1 (5 bases). CDR3 size: 13 residues. The ends were cut back, 5 bases at V and 11 bases at J, with 18 bases in the middle. Germline assignment: CDR1 LGHDT and CDR2 YNNKEL (reference sequence).

This chain uses TRBV28 with TRBJ2-7, with no clear D. V was trimmed by 6 bases and J by 4 bases, leaving 7 bases between them. Germline CDR1 is MDHEN and CDR2 is SYDVKM. The CDR3 length is 11 residues. The CDR3 nucleotides are TGTGCCAGCAGAGCCACGTACGAGCAGTACTTC. Protein product: CASRATYEQYF.

This clonotype was seen at least ten times. V gene TRBV5-5 combines with J gene TRBJ2-1; TRBD2 matches at 8 bases. Per germline, CDR1 SGHKS and CDR2 YYEKEE (reference sequence). Trimming cost V 4 bases and J 8 bases; bases outside gene matches: 14. CDR3 length: 16 amino acids. CDR3 in amino acids: CASSISPSGRSDEQFF. As DNA, the CDR3 is TGTGCCAGCAGCATATCGCCGAGCGGGAGATCAGATGAGCAGTTCTTC.

The V call is TRBV19, the J call TRBJ1-2; TRBD1 might be the D (5 bases). Germline V gene data show CDR1 as LNHDA and CDR2 as SQIVND (reference sequence). The V and J ends lost 8 bases and 6 bases respectively, with 19 bases between them. There are 14 residues in the CDR3. The DNA for the CDR3 is TGTGCCAGTCAGCGGGGCTCACCGGTCCATGGCTACACCTTC. It encodes CASQRGSPVHGYTF.

The J gene is TRBJ2-7, the V gene TRBV7-9; 9 positions agree with TRBD1. This CDR3 region has 14 residues. Looked up from germline, CDR1 is SEHNR and CDR2 is FQNEAQ (reference sequence). The V segment lost 5 bases and the J segment 5 bases; nucleotides outside the gene matches: 7. The CDR3 protein is CASSAGTGRDEQYF. DNA for the CDR3: TGTGCCAGCAGCGCTGGGACAGGGAGAGACGAGCAGTACTTC.

The J gene is TRBJ2-1, the V gene TRBV9, with 7 positions matching TRBD2. The CDR3 has 13 amino acids. The junction had 1 base not matched to a gene; V was cut back by 4 bases and J by 3 bases. In germline, CDR1 is SGDLS, CDR2 YYNGEE. CDR3 loop: CASSLADYNEQFF. The DNA for the CDR3 is TGTGCCAGCAGCCTAGCGGACTACAATGAGCAGTTCTTC.

This clonotype was picked up a small number of times. The chain carries TRBV11-2 and TRBJ2-1; 10 bases align to TRBD2. The trim removed 0 bases at V and 0 bases at J, leaving 11 bases unmatched. Germline CDR1 SGHAT, CDR2 FQNNGV. The CDR3 is 20 residues long. The CDR3 loop reads CASSLDAWTSGFSSYNEQFF. The DNA of the CDR3 is TGTGCCAGCAGCTTAGACGCGTGGACTAGCGGATTTAGCTCCTACAATGAGCAGTTCTTC.

This clonotype was recorded many times. V gene TRBV11-3 combines with J gene TRBJ2-1; 9 nucleotides align to TRBD1. Germline V lookup: CDR1 SGHNT, CDR2 YENEEA. The CDR3 contains 14 residues. Germline trimming cut 5 bases from V and 7 bases from J; bases unmatched to any gene: 6. The CDR3 here is CASSLGQGGNEQFF. CDR3 nucleotide sequence: TGTGCCAGCAGCCTGGGACAGGGAGGGAATGAGCAGTTCTTC. Full variable domain (rest looked up from reference TRBV11-3 and TRBJ2-1): EAGVVQSPRYKIIEKKQPVAFWCNPISGHNTLYWYLQNLGQGPELLIRYENEEAVDDSQLPKDRFSAERLKGVDSTLKIQPAELGDSAVYLCASSLGQGGNEQFFGPGTRLTVL.

This rearrangement joins TRBV27 to TRBJ1-5; no reliable D call. This CDR3 has 13 amino acids. Germline CDR1 and CDR2: MNHEY and SMNVEV (reference sequence). The V end was cut by 4 bases, the J end by 3 bases, with 7 bases between. CDR3 region: CASSWQSNQPQHF. DNA for the CDR3: TGTGCCAGCAGTTGGCAGTCCAATCAGCCCCAGCATTTT.

This chain uses TRBV7-9 with TRBJ2-7; no reliable D call. Trimming shortened V by 4 bases and J by 5 bases, and 30 bases separated the two germline ends. The germline V gene has CDR1 SEHNR and CDR2 FQNEAQ (reference sequence). This CDR3 is 19 amino acids long. The CDR3 protein is CASSWARSGTNRPPHEQYF. The DNA for the CDR3 is TGTGCCAGCAGCTGGGCCAGGAGTGGTACAAATCGGCCGCCTCACGAGCAGTACTTC.

This clonotype was counted at least ten times. This sequence joins TRBV4-1 and TRBJ2-7, with 9 bases aligning to TRBD2. This CDR3 region has 17 residues. Germline V lookup: CDR1 MGHRA, CDR2 YSYEKL. The ends lost 1 base at V and 0 bases at J; junction bases unmatched: 7. The CDR3 loop reads CASSQGGLLAGSYEQYF. For the CDR3, the DNA is TGCGCCAGCAGCCAAGGGGGTCTACTAGCGGGCTCCTACGAGCAGTACTTC.

In its sample, this clonotype was seen many times. This chain joins TRBV28 and TRBJ1-5; a possible D gene is TRBD1 (6 bases). This CDR3 is 17 amino acids long. Germline V gene data show CDR1 as MDHEN and CDR2 as SYDVKM. Trimming shortened V by 5 bases and J by 4 bases, and 21 bases separated the two germline ends. In DNA, the CDR3 is TGTGCCAGCAGTCCGGTGGGACACAGGAATCCTAATCAGCCCCAGCATTTT. Protein product: CASSPVGHRNPNQPQHF.

This clonotype was detected only a few times. The rearrangement uses TRBV4-2 and TRBJ2-3, with 11 bases that match TRBD2. From germline, CDR1 is LGHNA and CDR2 YNFKEQ. The CDR3 loop spans 17 amino acids. Losses at the gene ends were 0 bases for V and 5 bases for J; bases not matched to a gene: 7. Here the CDR3 reads CASSQDGLAGGGDTQYF. The CDR3 DNA reads TGTGCCAGCAGCCAAGATGGGCTAGCGGGAGGAGGAGATACGCAGTATTTT.

In its sample, this clonotype is medium-sized. The genes are TRBV6-6 and TRBJ1-2; D ambiguous. The V end was cut by 8 bases, the J end by 6 bases, with 13 bases between. Germline V gene sequence: CDR1 MNHNY, CDR2 SVGAGI (reference sequence). The CDR3 runs 12 residues. For the CDR3, the DNA is TGTGCCAGCCGTCACGGAACGGATGGCTACACCTTC. Translation: CASRHGTDGYTF.

A few counts support this clonotype. The CDR3 bases are TGTGCCAGCAGCCGTGAGCAGTATGAAGCTTTCTTT. Protein: CASSREQYEAFF. V is TRBV3-1 and J is TRBJ1-1; the D is unclear. Germline loops: CDR1 LGHDT, CDR2 YNNKEL (reference sequence). The CDR3 runs to 12 residues. V was pared by 4 bases and J by 7 bases, with 10 bases between.

About this clonotype: This may be a read error: a much more frequent sequence differs by one nucleotide. This sequence joins TRBV7-2 and TRBJ2-7; perhaps TRBD2 as D (6 bases). From germline, CDR1 is SGHTA and CDR2 FQGNSA. Trimming removed 7 bases from V and 2 bases from J, with 18 bases in between. The CDR3 covers 15 residues. Here the CDR3 DNA reads TGTGCCAGCAACCGATCTCAGCGGGTTACCTACGAGCAGTACTTC. It yields the protein CASNRSQRVTYEQYF.

This clonotype has a handful of counts. This chain joins TRBV28 and TRBJ2-7; the D gene is possibly TRBD1 (5 bases). Looked up from germline, CDR1 is MDHEN and CDR2 is SYDVKM. This CDR3 comprises 14 residues. V was trimmed by 5 bases and J by 10 bases, leaving 21 bases between them. This chain's CDR3 is CASSLYGGAGSQYF. The CDR3 coding sequence is TGTGCCAGCAGTCTCTATGGCGGAGCAGGGTCCCAGTACTTC.

This clonotype was observed a handful of times. The gene calls are TRBV5-4 and TRBJ2-3; possibly TRBD1 for D (6 bases). The V gene's germline CDR1 is SGHNT and CDR2 YYREEE (reference sequence). This CDR3 region has 15 residues. Trimming stripped 0 bases from V and 5 bases from J, with 13 bases between. The CDR3 reads CASSLGETGLDTQYF. The CDR3, as DNA: TGTGCCAGCAGCTTGGGGGAAACAGGGTTAGATACGCAGTATTTT.

The CDR3 sequence is CASNLAGGASYEQYF. CDR3 DNA sequence: TGTGCCAGCAATCTAGCGGGAGGTGCTTCCTACGAGCAGTACTTC. The chain is built from TRBV28 and TRBJ2-7, with 11 bases matching TRBD2. The germline V gene encodes CDR1 MDHEN and CDR2 SYDVKM. The CDR3 is 15 residues long. After removal of 7 bases from V and 1 base from J, the junction contained 6 bases not matched to a gene.